This record concerns one T cell receptor beta chain sequence. Its specificity is not known. This specimen comes from a study of a mutant IDH1 vaccine in newly diagnosed glioma. Background on the study: Prior therapy was radiotherapy, temozolomide, or both; most received both.

Clones were read by immunoSEQ multiplex PCR, and TCRdb kept only the in-frame ones, dropping some. The sample shows 75,000 to 95,000 clones, nearly 90% of them seen only once. The time point denotes: week 47, end of study. One vaccine dose held 300 ug of mutant IDH1 20-mer peptide and came with topical imiquimod. Specimen: PBMCs, collected from a glioma patient whose treatment included an IDH1 peptide vaccine. This sequence originates from a woman aged 45 to 65 with glioma.

This CDR3 is CASSQEQILYNEQFF. The CDR3 nucleotides are TGCGCCAGCAGCCAAGAACAGATCCTCTACAATGAGCAGTTCTTC. The V and J genes are TRBV4-1 and TRBJ2-1; D is undetermined. Germline values: CDR1 MGHRA, CDR2 YSYEKL. The CDR3 sequence is 15 residues long. V was shortened by 0 bases and J by 3 bases, with 9 bases between the two germline ends.